This TCR beta chain is from a study of T cells in Graves' hyperthyroidism and ophthalmopathy. Findings of the study overall: Ophthalmopathy was told apart from stable hyperthyroidism by a 13 V-J model.

This clonotype occurred many times. Its target is unknown. RNA transcripts gave rise to amplified TCR beta CDR3 regions. The study used the HTBI primer set for a first-round RT-PCR of the TCR CDR3. TCRdb processed the multiplex PCR reads anew with MiXCR; each CDR3 protein has one entry. The profile shows hundreds of thousands of distinct CDR3 sequences, around 15% of them singletons. Patients were aged 18 to 65, had disease duration under 2 months, and had newly diagnosed hyperthyroidism. Exclusion of a patient resulted from uncontrolled infection, other autoimmune disease, pregnancy or lactation. The CDR3 extends over 13 amino acids. Germline CDR1 is SGHAT and CDR2 is FQNNGV. V lost 8 bases to trimming and J lost 5 bases, with 14 bases between them.

The chain employs TRBV11-2 and TRBJ2-3, with D possibly being TRBD1 (6 bases). The TCR comes from a woman between 18 and 30 years old with Graves' hyperthyroidism. The sample consisted of blood. CDR3 nucleotide sequence: TGTGCCAGCGCCCGAAAGGGGGTAGATACGCAGTATTTT. Translating gives CASARKGVDTQYF.